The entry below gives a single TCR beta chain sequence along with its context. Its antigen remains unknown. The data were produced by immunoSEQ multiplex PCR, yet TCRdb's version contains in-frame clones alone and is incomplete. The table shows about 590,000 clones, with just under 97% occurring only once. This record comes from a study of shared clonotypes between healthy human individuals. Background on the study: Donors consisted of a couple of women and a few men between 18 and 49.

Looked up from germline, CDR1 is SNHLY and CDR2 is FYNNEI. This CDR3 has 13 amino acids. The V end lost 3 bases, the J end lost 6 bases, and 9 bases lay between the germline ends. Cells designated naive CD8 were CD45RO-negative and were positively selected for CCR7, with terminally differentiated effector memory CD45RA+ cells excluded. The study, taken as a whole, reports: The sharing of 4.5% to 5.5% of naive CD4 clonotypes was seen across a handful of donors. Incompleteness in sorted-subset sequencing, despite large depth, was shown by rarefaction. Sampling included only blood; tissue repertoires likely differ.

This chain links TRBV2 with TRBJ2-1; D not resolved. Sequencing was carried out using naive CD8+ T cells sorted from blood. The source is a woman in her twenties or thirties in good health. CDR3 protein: CASSDGRPNEQFF. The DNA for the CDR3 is TGTGCCAGCAGTGACGGACGGCCCAATGAGCAGTTCTTC. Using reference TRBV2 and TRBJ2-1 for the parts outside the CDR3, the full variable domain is EPEVTQTPSHQVTQMGQEVILRCVPISNHLYFYWYRQILGQKVEFLVSFYNNEISEKSEIFDDQFSVERPDGSNFTLKIRSTKLEDSAMYFCASSDGRPNEQFFGPGTRLTVL.